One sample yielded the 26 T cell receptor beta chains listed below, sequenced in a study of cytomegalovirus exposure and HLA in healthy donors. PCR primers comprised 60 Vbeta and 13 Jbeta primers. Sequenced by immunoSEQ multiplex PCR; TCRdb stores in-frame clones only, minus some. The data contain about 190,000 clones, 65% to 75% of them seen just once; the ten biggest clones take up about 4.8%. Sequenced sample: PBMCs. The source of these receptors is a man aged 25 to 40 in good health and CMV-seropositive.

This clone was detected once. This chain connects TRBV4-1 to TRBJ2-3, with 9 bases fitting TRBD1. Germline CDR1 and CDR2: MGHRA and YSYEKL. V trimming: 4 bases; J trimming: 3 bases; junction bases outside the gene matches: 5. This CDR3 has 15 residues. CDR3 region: CASSPWTGATDTQYF. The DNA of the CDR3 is TGCGCCAGCAGCCCCTGGACAGGGGCGACAGATACGCAGTATTTT.

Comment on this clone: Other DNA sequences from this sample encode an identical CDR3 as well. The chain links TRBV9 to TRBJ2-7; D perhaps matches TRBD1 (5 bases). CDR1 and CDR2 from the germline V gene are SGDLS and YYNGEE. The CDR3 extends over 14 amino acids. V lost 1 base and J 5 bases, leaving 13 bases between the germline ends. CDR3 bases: TGTGCCAGCAGCGTATTGGGGCTAGACAACGAGCAGTACTTC. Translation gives CASSVLGLDNEQYF.

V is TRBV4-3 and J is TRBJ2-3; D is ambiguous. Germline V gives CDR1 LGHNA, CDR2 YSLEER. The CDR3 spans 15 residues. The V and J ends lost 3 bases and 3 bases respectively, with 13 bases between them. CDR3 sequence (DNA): TGCGCCAGCAGCCAGTCTCAGAGACAAACAGATACGCAGTATTTT. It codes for CASSQSQRQTDTQYF.

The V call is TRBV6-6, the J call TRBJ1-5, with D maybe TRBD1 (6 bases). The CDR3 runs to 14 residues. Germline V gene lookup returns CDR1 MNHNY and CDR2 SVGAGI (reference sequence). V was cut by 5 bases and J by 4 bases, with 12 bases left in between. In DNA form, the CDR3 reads TGTGCCAGCAGTCTGGGGGCAGGGAATCAGCCCCAGCATTTT. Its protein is CASSLGAGNQPQHF.

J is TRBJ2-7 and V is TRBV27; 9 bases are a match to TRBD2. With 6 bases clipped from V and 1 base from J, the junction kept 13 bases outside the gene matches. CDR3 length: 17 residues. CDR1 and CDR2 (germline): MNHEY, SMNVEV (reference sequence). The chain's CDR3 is CASSHWGAGGRSYEQYF. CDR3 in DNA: TGTGCCAGCAGCCACTGGGGAGCGGGAGGTAGGTCCTACGAGCAGTACTTC.

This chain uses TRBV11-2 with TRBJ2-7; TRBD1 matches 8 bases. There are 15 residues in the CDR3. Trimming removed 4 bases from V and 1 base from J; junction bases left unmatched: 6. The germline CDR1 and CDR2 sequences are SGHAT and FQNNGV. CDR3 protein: CASSSGGAGSYEQYF. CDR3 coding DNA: TGTGCCAGCAGCTCAGGGGGCGCAGGGTCCTACGAGCAGTACTTC.

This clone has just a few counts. CDR3 region: CASSLKAGGDYEQYF. DNA of the CDR3: TGTGCCAGCAGCTTAAAAGCGGGGGGGGACTACGAGCAGTACTTC. This chain connects TRBV7-2 to TRBJ2-7; 10 nucleotides align to TRBD2. The germline gives CDR1 SGHTA, CDR2 FQGNSA. This CDR3 spans 15 amino acids. The J segment lost 3 bases and the V segment lost 2 bases, leaving 4 bases of the junction unmatched.

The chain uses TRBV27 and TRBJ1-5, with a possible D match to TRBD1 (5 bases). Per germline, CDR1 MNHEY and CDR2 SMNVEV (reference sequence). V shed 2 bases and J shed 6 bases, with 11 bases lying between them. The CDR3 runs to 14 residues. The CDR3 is CASSLQGWFQPQHF. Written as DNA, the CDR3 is TGTGCCAGCAGTTTACAGGGATGGTTTCAGCCCCAGCATTTT.

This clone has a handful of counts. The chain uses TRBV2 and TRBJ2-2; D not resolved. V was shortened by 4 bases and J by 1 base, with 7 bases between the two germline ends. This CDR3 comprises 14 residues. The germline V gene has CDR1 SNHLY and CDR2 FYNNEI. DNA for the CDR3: TGTGCCAGCAGTGGACTGCTGAACACCGGGGAGCTGTTTTTT. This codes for CASSGLLNTGELFF.

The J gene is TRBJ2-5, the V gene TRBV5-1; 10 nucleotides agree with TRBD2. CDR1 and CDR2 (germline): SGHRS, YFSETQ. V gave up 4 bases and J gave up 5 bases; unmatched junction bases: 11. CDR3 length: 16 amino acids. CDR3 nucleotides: TGCGCCAGCAGCCAACCTCTAGCGGGAGTCGGTGAGACCCAGTACTTC. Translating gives CASSQPLAGVGETQYF.

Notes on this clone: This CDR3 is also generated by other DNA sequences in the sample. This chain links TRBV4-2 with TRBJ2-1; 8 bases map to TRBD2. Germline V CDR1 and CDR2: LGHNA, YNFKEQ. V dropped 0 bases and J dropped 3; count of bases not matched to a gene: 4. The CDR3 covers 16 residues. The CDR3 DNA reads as TGTGCCAGCAGCCAAGATCTCGCGGGAGGCTACAATGAGCAGTTCTTC. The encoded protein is CASSQDLAGGYNEQFF.

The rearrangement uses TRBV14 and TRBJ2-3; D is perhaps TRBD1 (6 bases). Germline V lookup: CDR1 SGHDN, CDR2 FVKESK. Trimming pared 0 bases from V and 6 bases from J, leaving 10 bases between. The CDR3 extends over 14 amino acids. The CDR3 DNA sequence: TGTGCCAGCAGCCAAGACGGCAGGGGCGATACGCAGTATTTT. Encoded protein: CASSQDGRGDTQYF.

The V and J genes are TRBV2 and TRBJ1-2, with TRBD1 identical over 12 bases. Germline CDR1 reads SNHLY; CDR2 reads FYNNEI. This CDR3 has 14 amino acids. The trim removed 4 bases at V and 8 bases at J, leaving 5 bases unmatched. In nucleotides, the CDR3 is TGTGCCAGCAGTGGGGACAGGGGGCTGGGAGGCTACACCTTC. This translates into CASSGDRGLGGYTF. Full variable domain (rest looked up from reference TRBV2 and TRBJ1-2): EPEVTQTPSHQVTQMGQEVILRCVPISNHLYFYWYRQILGQKVEFLVSFYNNEISEKSEIFDDQFSVERPDGSNFTLKIRSTKLEDSAMYFCASSGDRGLGGYTFGSGTRLTVV.

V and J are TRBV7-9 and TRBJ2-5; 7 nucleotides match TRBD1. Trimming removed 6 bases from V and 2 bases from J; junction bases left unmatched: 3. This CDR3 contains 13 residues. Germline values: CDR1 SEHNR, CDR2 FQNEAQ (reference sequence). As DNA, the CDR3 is TGTGCCAGCAGTCGGGACAGTCAAGAGACCCAGTACTTC. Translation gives CASSRDSQETQYF.

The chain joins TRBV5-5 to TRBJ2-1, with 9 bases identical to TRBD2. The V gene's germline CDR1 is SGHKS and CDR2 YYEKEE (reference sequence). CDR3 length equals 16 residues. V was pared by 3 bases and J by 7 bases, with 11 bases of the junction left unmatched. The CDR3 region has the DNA TGTGCCAGCAGCTCGGCGGGAGGGCTGGTAGTGAATGAGCAGTTCTTC. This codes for CASSSAGGLVVNEQFF.

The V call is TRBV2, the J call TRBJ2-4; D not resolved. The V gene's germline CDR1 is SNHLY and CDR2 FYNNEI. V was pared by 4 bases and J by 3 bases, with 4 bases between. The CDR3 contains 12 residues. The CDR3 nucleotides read TGTGCCAGCAGTGCAGTCAAAAACATTCAGTACTTC. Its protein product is CASSAVKNIQYF.

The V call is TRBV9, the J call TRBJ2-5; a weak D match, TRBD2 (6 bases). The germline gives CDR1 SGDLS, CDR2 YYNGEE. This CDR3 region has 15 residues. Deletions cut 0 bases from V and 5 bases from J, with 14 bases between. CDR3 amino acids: CASSVATVAGETQYF. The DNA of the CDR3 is TGTGCCAGCAGCGTAGCGACAGTTGCGGGGGAGACCCAGTACTTC.

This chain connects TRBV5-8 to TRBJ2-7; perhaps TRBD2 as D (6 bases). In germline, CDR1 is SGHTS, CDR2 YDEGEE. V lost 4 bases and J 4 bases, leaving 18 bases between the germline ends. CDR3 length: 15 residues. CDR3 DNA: TGTGCCAGCAGCCATGCGGGGATCCCTGAATACGAGCAGTACTTC. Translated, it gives CASSHAGIPEYEQYF.

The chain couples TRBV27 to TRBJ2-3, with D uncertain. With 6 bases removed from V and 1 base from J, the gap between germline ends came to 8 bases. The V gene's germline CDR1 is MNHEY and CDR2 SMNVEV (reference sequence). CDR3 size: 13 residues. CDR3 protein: CASRSSGTDTQYF. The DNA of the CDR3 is TGTGCCAGCAGATCCTCGGGCACAGATACGCAGTATTTT.

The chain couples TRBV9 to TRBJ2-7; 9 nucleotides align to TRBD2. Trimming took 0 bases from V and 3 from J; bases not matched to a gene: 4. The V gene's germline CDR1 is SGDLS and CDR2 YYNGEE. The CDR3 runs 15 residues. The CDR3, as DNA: TGTGCCAGCAGCGTAGGCGGGGGGGGGATCTACGAGCAGTACTTC. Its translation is CASSVGGGGIYEQYF.

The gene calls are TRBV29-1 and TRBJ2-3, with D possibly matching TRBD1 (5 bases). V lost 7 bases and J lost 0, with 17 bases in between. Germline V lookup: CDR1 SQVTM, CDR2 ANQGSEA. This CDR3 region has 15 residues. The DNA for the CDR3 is TGCAGCGCCCCTCAGGGATCGGAGAGCACAGATACGCAGTATTTT. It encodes CSAPQGSESTDTQYF.

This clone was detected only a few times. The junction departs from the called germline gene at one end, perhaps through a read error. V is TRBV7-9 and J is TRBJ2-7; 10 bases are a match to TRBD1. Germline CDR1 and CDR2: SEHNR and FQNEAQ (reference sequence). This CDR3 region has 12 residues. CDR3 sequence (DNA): TGTTCCAGCAGCCCCGAGGACAGGGGGTTGTACTTC. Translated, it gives CSSSPEDRGLYF.

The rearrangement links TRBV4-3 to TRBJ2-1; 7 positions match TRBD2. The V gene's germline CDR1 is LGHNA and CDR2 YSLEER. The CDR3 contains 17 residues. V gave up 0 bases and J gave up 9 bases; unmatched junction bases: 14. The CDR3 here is CASSQDRLAGEVGEQFF. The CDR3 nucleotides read TGCGCCAGCAGCCAAGATCGTCTGGCGGGAGAAGTCGGTGAGCAGTTCTTC.

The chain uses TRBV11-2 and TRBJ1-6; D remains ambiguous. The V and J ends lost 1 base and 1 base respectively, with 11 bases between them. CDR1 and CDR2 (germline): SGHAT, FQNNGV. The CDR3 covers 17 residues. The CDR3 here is CASSLASGGSYNSPLHF. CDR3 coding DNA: TGTGCCAGCAGCTTAGCGAGCGGCGGGTCCTATAATTCACCCCTCCACTTT.

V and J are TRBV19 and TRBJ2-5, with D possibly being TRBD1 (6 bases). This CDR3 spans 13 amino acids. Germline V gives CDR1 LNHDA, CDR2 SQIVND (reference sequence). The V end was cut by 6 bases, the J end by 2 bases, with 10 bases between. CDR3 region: CASSRDIQETQYF. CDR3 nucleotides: TGTGCCAGTAGCCGGGACATACAAGAGACCCAGTACTTC.

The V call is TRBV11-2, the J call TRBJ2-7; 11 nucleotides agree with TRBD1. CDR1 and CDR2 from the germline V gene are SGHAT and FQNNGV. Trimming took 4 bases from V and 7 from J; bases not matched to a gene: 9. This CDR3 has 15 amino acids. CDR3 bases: TGTGCCAGCAGCTCCACTTTGGACAGGGGGCGTGAGCAGTACTTC. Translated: CASSSTLDRGREQYF.